The 30 T cell receptor beta chains below were found in one sample sequenced in a study of cytomegalovirus exposure and HLA in healthy donors. The PCR contained 60 Vbeta and 13 Jbeta primers. Sequencing was performed with immunoSEQ multiplex PCR; in TCRdb, only in-frame clones are kept and a portion is missing. The table records 75,000 to 80,000 clones, around 81% of them present only once. The specimen sequenced was PBMCs. All receptors derive from a male donor in good health and CMV-seronegative.

This clone appeared a few times. This chain connects TRBV4-1 to TRBJ2-1; 7 nucleotides agree with TRBD2. Germline lookup yields CDR1 MGHRA and CDR2 YSYEKL. V lost 1 base, J lost 5 bases, and 8 bases stayed unmatched. The CDR3 is 16 residues long. CDR3 amino acids: CASSQARGSPDNEQFF. The CDR3 DNA reads TGCGCCAGCAGCCAAGCACGCGGGAGCCCAGACAATGAGCAGTTCTTC.

The chain has TRBV4-3 and TRBJ2-2, with D uncertain. There are 16 residues in the CDR3. Germline V gene lookup returns CDR1 LGHNA and CDR2 YSLEER. V dropped 0 bases and J dropped 3 bases, with 11 bases sitting between them. CDR3 in amino acids: CASSQDVRTDTGELFF. The CDR3 coding sequence is TGCGCCAGCAGCCAAGATGTAAGAACGGACACCGGGGAGCTGTTTTTT.

This clone has a single count. The V call is TRBV18, the J call TRBJ2-7; possible D gene TRBD2, 6 bases. The germline V gene has CDR1 KGHSH and CDR2 LQKENI. Trimming cost V 3 bases and J 4 bases, with 10 bases left between them. CDR3 length: 13 amino acids. Here the CDR3 reads CASSPDGGYEQYF. The CDR3 DNA reads as TGTGCCAGCTCACCCGACGGGGGATACGAGCAGTACTTC.

This rearrangement joins TRBV12-5 to TRBJ2-3; 10 bases map to TRBD2. The germline V gene has CDR1 LGHNT and CDR2 FRNRAP. The V segment lost 1 base and the J segment 2 bases; nucleotides outside the gene matches: 3. The CDR3 loop spans 16 amino acids. The CDR3 DNA reads as TGTGCTAGTGGTTTGGGAGCGGGAGGGTTCACAGATACGCAGTATTTT. As protein: CASGLGAGGFTDTQYF.

This clone occurred a few times. This chain's CDR3 is CASSRYNTEAFF. DNA for the CDR3: TGTGCCAGCAGCCGCTATAACACTGAAGCTTTCTTT. The V call is TRBV6-5, the J call TRBJ1-1; D is undetermined. The CDR3 covers 12 residues. The V gene's germline CDR1 is MNHEY and CDR2 SVGAGI. V shed 6 bases and J shed 2 bases, with 7 bases lying between them.

The chain has TRBV7-2 and TRBJ1-2, with D possibly being TRBD1 (6 bases). Germline V gene lookup returns CDR1 SGHTA and CDR2 FQGNSA. V shed 1 base and J shed 1 base, with 10 bases lying between them. The CDR3 totals 15 residues. The DNA of the CDR3 is TGTGCCAGCAGCTTAGGAGGGGGTGGTAACTATGGCTACACCTTC. It yields the protein CASSLGGGGNYGYTF. Looking up the rest from reference TRBV7-2 and TRBJ1-2 gives the full variable domain: GAGVSQSPSNKVTEKGKDVELRCDPISGHTALYWYRQSLGQGLEFLIYFQGNSAPDKSGLPSDRFSAERTGGSVSTLTIQRTQQEDSAVYLCASSLGGGGNYGYTFGSGTRLTVV.

The chain is built from TRBV29-1 and TRBJ1-1; TRBD1 might be the D (6 bases). Germline CDR1 is SQVTM and CDR2 is ANQGSEA. Trimming stripped 3 bases from V and 11 bases from J, with 13 bases between. CDR3 length: 11 amino acids. The CDR3 reads CSVDRGYLAFF. The CDR3 DNA reads as TGCAGCGTTGACAGGGGATATTTGGCTTTCTTT.

This CDR3 is CASSSIYRDTFPYEQYF. DNA for the CDR3: TGTGCCAGCAGTTCCATATACCGGGACACATTCCCCTACGAGCAGTACTTC. The V gene is TRBV27, the J gene TRBJ2-7; D possibly corresponds to TRBD1 (6 bases). Trimming cost V 4 bases and J 2 bases, with 21 bases left between them. Germline V CDR1 and CDR2: MNHEY, SMNVEV (reference sequence). The CDR3 is 17 residues long.

This chain connects TRBV4-1 to TRBJ2-5; 7 bases are shared with TRBD2. The ends lost 8 bases at V and 5 bases at J; junction bases unmatched: 8. The CDR3 extends over 13 amino acids. Germline CDR1 reads MGHRA; CDR2 reads YSYEKL. As DNA, the CDR3 is TGCGCCAGCGGGCTAGCGGTTCGGGAGACCCAGTACTTC. The encoded protein is CASGLAVRETQYF.

The rearrangement uses TRBV10-3 and TRBJ1-1; 11 bases match TRBD1. CDR1 is ENHRY and CDR2 is SYGVKD in the germline V gene. This CDR3 is 13 amino acids long. The ends lost 6 bases at V and 10 bases at J; junction bases unmatched: 7. CDR3 DNA sequence: TGTGCCATCAGGGCGGACAGGGGGCGGGGAGCTTTCTTT. Its translation: CAIRADRGRGAFF.

The CDR3 bases are TGTGCCAGCAGTGAAGCGCCCGGGGGAGACCCCTACGAGCAGTACTTC. It is translated as CASSEAPGGDPYEQYF. The chain combines TRBV6-1 with TRBJ2-7; a possible D gene is TRBD2 (6 bases). There are 16 residues in the CDR3. V lost 0 bases and J lost 2, with 14 bases in between. In germline, CDR1 is MNHNS, CDR2 SASEGT.

This clone was recorded a few times. This sequence joins TRBV2 and TRBJ1-3, with 7 bases fitting TRBD1. The CDR3 is 15 residues long. Germline-derived CDR1 and CDR2 are SNHLY and FYNNEI. The V segment lost 5 bases and the J segment 3 bases; nucleotides outside the gene matches: 7. The CDR3 here is CASSPRGQRGNTIYF. The CDR3 DNA follows: TGTGCCAGCAGTCCCCGGGGACAGCGTGGAAACACCATATATTTT.

V is TRBV30 and J is TRBJ2-1; TRBD2 matches at 8 bases. V lost 5 bases, J lost 0 bases, and 3 bases stayed unmatched. The CDR3 is made up of 14 amino acids. Germline V gene data show CDR1 as GTSNPN and CDR2 as SVGIG (reference sequence). Here the CDR3 DNA reads TGTGCCTGGGCAAGCGGGAGCTCCTACAATGAGCAGTTCTTC. Translation gives CAWASGSSYNEQFF.

This chain uses TRBV5-1 with TRBJ1-1, with a weak D call TRBD1 (6 bases). This CDR3 is built from 14 residues. CDR1 and CDR2 from the germline V gene are SGHRS and YFSETQ. The V end lost 0 bases, the J end lost 4 bases, and 10 bases lay between the germline ends. DNA for the CDR3: TGCGCCAGCAGCTTGGAACAGGGCCTCACTGAAGCTTTCTTT. Its translation is CASSLEQGLTEAFF. Full variable domain (missing parts from reference TRBV5-1 and TRBJ1-1): KAGVTQTPRYLIKTRGQQVTLSCSPISGHRSVSWYQQTPGQGLQFLFEYFSETQRNKGNFPGRFSGRQFSNSRSEMNVSTLELGDSALYLCASSLEQGLTEAFFGQGTRLTVV.

This chain joins TRBV4-1 and TRBJ2-1; 12 bases align to TRBD2. Germline V lookup: CDR1 MGHRA, CDR2 YSYEKL. Germline trimming cut 1 base from V and 6 bases from J; bases unmatched to any gene: 1. The CDR3 has 15 amino acids. CDR3 sequence: CASSQGTSGTNEQFF. CDR3 nucleotides: TGCGCCAGCAGCCAAGGGACTAGCGGGACCAATGAGCAGTTCTTC.

V is TRBV27 and J is TRBJ2-7; 10 nucleotides agree with TRBD1. CDR3 size: 16 residues. After removal of 5 bases from V and 3 bases from J, the junction contained 10 bases not matched to a gene. Germline CDR1 reads MNHEY; CDR2 reads SMNVEV (reference sequence). The CDR3 reads CASSTPTGGGFYEQYF. Here the CDR3 DNA reads TGTGCCAGCAGTACGCCGACAGGGGGCGGTTTCTACGAGCAGTACTTC.

This chain links TRBV5-1 with TRBJ2-5; D is possibly TRBD2 (5 bases). The CDR3 is 15 amino acids. The germline CDR1 and CDR2 sequences are SGHRS and YFSETQ. Deletions cut 0 bases from V and 5 bases from J, with 14 bases between. The CDR3 region is CASSLVTGIWETQYF. CDR3 coding DNA: TGCGCCAGCAGCTTGGTGACGGGGATTTGGGAGACCCAGTACTTC.

This clone was detected once. The V gene is TRBV6-1, the J gene TRBJ1-5; D gene uncertain. V was trimmed by 2 bases and J by 3 bases, leaving 8 bases between them. CDR3 length equals 14 residues. The germline V gene encodes CDR1 MNHNS and CDR2 SASEGT. The CDR3 DNA sequence: TGTGCCAGCAGTGAACAGGTTTACAATCAGCCCCAGCATTTT. This translates into CASSEQVYNQPQHF.

There are a few counts of this clone. This sequence joins TRBV2 and TRBJ2-7; D remains ambiguous. Germline loops: CDR1 SNHLY, CDR2 FYNNEI. Trimming pared 7 bases from V and 4 bases from J, leaving 11 bases between. This CDR3 has 12 residues. The CDR3 is CASTIQKYEQYF. DNA for the CDR3: TGTGCCAGCACCATACAGAAGTACGAGCAGTACTTC.

This clone showed up just once. The chain is built from TRBV9 and TRBJ2-3, with 12 bases that match TRBD2. Germline CDR1 reads SGDLS; CDR2 reads YYNGEE. The CDR3 covers 16 residues. V was clipped by 0 bases and J by 6 bases; unmatched bases: 5. CDR3 region: CASSVGTSGVLDTQYF. The CDR3 region has the DNA TGTGCCAGCAGCGTAGGGACTAGCGGGGTGTTGGATACGCAGTATTTT.

This chain links TRBV2 with TRBJ2-1, with D possibly TRBD1 on 5 matching bases. The CDR3 runs 13 residues. The V end was cut by 6 bases, the J end by 4 bases, with 10 bases between. Germline V gene lookup returns CDR1 SNHLY and CDR2 FYNNEI. In nucleotides, the CDR3 is TGTGCCAGCAGGCCCGACAGTTACAATGAGCAGTTCTTC. Its protein product is CASRPDSYNEQFF.

This clone is large by share. Other DNA variants within this sample encode the same CDR3. The V gene is TRBV6-4, the J gene TRBJ2-3; 8 bases are shared with TRBD2. J was trimmed by 1 base and V by 4 bases; bases with no gene match: 1. The CDR3 consists of 14 residues. CDR1 and CDR2 (germline): MRHNA, SNTAGT. In nucleotides, the CDR3 is TGTGCCAGCAGTGCAGCGGGAGGCACAGATACGCAGTATTTT. This gives the protein CASSAAGGTDTQYF.

The CDR3 region has the DNA TGTGCCAGCTCACCACGGCGGGAGATTCTGGCCTACGAGCAGTACTTC. Protein sequence: CASSPRREILAYEQYF. The chain recombines TRBV18 with TRBJ2-7, with TRBD2 matching over 7 bases. After removal of 1 base from V and 2 bases from J, the junction contained 8 bases not matched to a gene. This CDR3 has 16 amino acids. CDR1 KGHSH and CDR2 LQKENI come from the germline V gene. Full variable domain (missing parts from reference TRBV18 and TRBJ2-7): NAGVMQNPRHLVRRRGQEARLRCSPMKGHSHVYWYRQLPEEGLKFMVYLQKENIIDESGMPKERFSAEFPKEGPSILRIQQVVRGDSAAYFCASSPRREILAYEQYFGPGTRLTVT.

The gene calls are TRBV6-5 and TRBJ2-5; a weak D match, TRBD1 (5 bases). Germline V gene lookup returns CDR1 MNHEY and CDR2 SVGAGI. The V gene lost 3 bases and the J gene lost 6 bases, with 14 bases spanning the gap. The CDR3 runs to 14 residues. The CDR3 here is CASSYEARGKTQYF. The CDR3 DNA is TGTGCCAGCAGTTATGAGGCTAGGGGTAAGACCCAGTACTTC.

V is TRBV28 and J is TRBJ1-2; no firm D call. The ends were cut back, 7 bases at V and 8 bases at J, with 11 bases in the middle. In germline, CDR1 is MDHEN, CDR2 SYDVKM. This CDR3 is built from 11 residues. This CDR3 reads CASILPRGYTF. CDR3 DNA sequence: TGTGCCAGCATCCTACCGAGGGGCTACACCTTC.

The chain combines TRBV6-1 with TRBJ2-3; D is unresolved. CDR3 size: 15 residues. Per germline, CDR1 MNHNS and CDR2 SASEGT. Between the trimmed V and J ends, which lost 0 bases and 5 bases, there was a span of 12 bases. CDR3 DNA sequence: TGTGCCAGCAGTGAAGCCCTAAGAGAAGTAGATACGCAGTATTTT. This sequence encodes CASSEALREVDTQYF.

The chain recombines TRBV6-5 with TRBJ1-2; D is undetermined. Per germline, CDR1 MNHEY and CDR2 SVGAGI. This CDR3 contains 12 residues. V dropped 6 bases and J dropped 7 bases, with 12 bases sitting between them. The CDR3 here is CASRKSGSGYTF. In DNA form, the CDR3 reads TGTGCCAGCAGGAAAAGTGGGAGTGGCTACACCTTC.

The rearrangement links TRBV5-6 to TRBJ1-2, with D tentatively TRBD1 (5 bases). Germline V CDR1 and CDR2: SGHDT, YYEEEE. The CDR3 spans 14 residues. V lost 4 bases, J lost 4 bases, and 14 bases lay in between. CDR3 coding DNA: TGTGCCAGCAGCCTCGGGTGGGGCGGCTATGGCTACACCTTC. Translating gives CASSLGWGGYGYTF.

This chain uses TRBV6-5 with TRBJ1-2; D is uncertain. V was clipped by 0 bases and J by 4 bases, with 12 bases between them. The CDR3 is made up of 15 amino acids. Germline loops: CDR1 MNHEY, CDR2 SVGAGI. The DNA of the CDR3 is TGTGCCAGCAGTTACTCGTACAGAAACTTCTATGGCTACACCTTC. It yields the protein CASSYSYRNFYGYTF.

The rearrangement links TRBV10-3 to TRBJ1-6, with a tentative D call TRBD1 (5 bases). Germline V lookup: CDR1 ENHRY, CDR2 SYGVKD. This CDR3 contains 16 residues. Trimming shortened V by 0 bases and J by 7 bases, and 13 bases separated the two germline ends. CDR3 coding DNA: TGTGCCATCAGTGAGTCTTCCCAGGGAGGGAATTCACCCCTCCACTTT. Its protein is CAISESSQGGNSPLHF.